This T cell receptor beta chain was found in a study of neoadjuvant anti-PD-1 for oral cavity cancer (TCRdb year 2021). The study in broad terms: Patients mostly received three to four biweekly doses of nivolumab at 3 mg/kg before curative-intent surgical resection. A roughly 32% response rate was observed in the parent correlative cohort, in which around twelve patients were included. Under RECIST 1.1, a patient counted as a responder if showing complete response, partial response or stable disease, and as a non-responder if showing progression. Patients without progression received a fourth nivolumab dose around day 43 and underwent definitive surgical resection on days 50-56.

The time point label of this sample denotes: before neoadjuvant nivolumab. Patients had been newly diagnosed with stage II-IVA oral cavity squamous cell carcinoma, and no prior systemic or radiation treatment had been given to the patients. The cohort consisted of patients with HPV-negative, locally advanced oral cavity squamous cell carcinoma. No culture maintenance or expansion was done, as the peripheral blood mononuclear cells went straight to analysis. Samples were obtained from a longitudinal correlative study of a single-arm phase II trial of neoadjuvant nivolumab in oral cavity squamous cell carcinoma. Genomic DNA-based TCRbeta sequencing was performed on subject-matched pre- and post-treatment PBMCs and tumors from three responders and three non-responders. Peripheral blood mononuclear cells were collected once before nivolumab treatment and again after treatment, at the time of surgery. The Maxwell RSC DNA from Cells kit was used to extract genomic DNA from PBMCs.

PBMC libraries used mostly about 0.5 ug of input genomic DNA for deep sequencing, with six replicates per sample. The immunoSEQ hsTCRbeta kit was used to prepare TCRbeta libraries according to the manufacturer's instructions. The finished libraries were brought together in one pool at approximately 3.2 nM, which was then read using an Illumina NovaSeq 6000 S4 flow cell. In the original analysis: The immunoSEQ Analyzer was used for raw data preprocessing and quality control. The analysis was limited to productive rearrangements, and each clonotype was defined by a unique CDR3 amino acid sequence. Repertoire clonality was estimated as the Gini-Simpson index, computed with the R package tcR. Gini indices were compared with Student's t test, and associations with tumor size change were assessed by Pearson correlation. TCRdb stores this immuneACCESS table with in-frame sequences only. Part of the clones is absent; in the studies checked, under half of the shortfall reflects unresolved V genes, and no reason is known for the rest. That table is the source of V, J and clone size, and D and trimming were worked out from the DNA. The sample table holds 12,000 to 15,000 clones, of which about 67% were seen once. The ten biggest clones cover 2.5% to 3.5% of the sample.

The research as a whole found: After neoadjuvant nivolumab, significantly higher T cell clonality (Gini index) was found within PBMCs in non-responders than in responders. Higher pretreatment blood TCRbeta clonality and lower post-treatment tumor TCRbeta clonality were correlated with higher pretreatment blood Treg/Th17 ratios. Only a few patients per response group were included in the TCR analyses, and the authors called for validation in larger cohorts.

CDR1 and CDR2, per the germline V gene (reference sequence), are SEHNR and FQNEAQ. Trimming removed 0 bases from V and 2 bases from J, leaving 13 bases between the germline ends. Including cysteine and phenylalanine, the CDR3 has 16 amino acids. Solely the CDR3 DNA is kept, with 48 bases framed from the first base. This clone was recorded a few times. Its recognized antigen is unknown. The sample holds no much larger clone one base away, and base qualities are not on file. The chain couples TRBV7-9 to TRBJ1-2; matching of 5 bases hints at TRBD1 as the D gene. Sequencing used PBMCs, obtained before nivolumab (anti-PD-1) treatment. The receptor's source is a person aged 35-79 years with oral cavity squamous cell carcinoma. The nucleotide sequence is given as TGTGCCAGCAGCTTAGCAAACGGTGGGGGGAACTATGGCTACACCTTC. Translated, this is CASSLANGGGNYGYTF.